The 13 T cell receptor beta chains below come from one sample, sequenced in a study of blood T cell repertoires in COVID-19. Profiled with immunoSEQ multiplex PCR; TCRdb holds only in-frame clones, not every one. The table includes around 270,000 clones, roughly 89% detected once. Sequencing was performed on peripheral blood. The receptors shown here come from a man in his forties with acute or convalescent COVID-19.

V usage is TRBV7-9 and J usage is TRBJ1-4; no definite D call. This CDR3 spans 15 amino acids. CDR1 is SEHNR and CDR2 is FQNEAQ in the germline V gene (reference sequence). V lost 1 base and J 3 bases, leaving 9 bases between the germline ends. In DNA form, the CDR3 reads TGTGCCAGCAGCTTAGACAGAGCCTCTAATGAAAAACTGTTTTTT. This translates into CASSLDRASNEKLFF.

This clone was seen more than once but under ten times. The chain links TRBV9 to TRBJ1-1; weak D call: TRBD1 (5 bases). The CDR3 runs to 14 residues. Germline-derived CDR1 and CDR2 are SGDLS and YYNGEE. V was cut by 2 bases and J by 1 base, with 9 bases left in between. The CDR3 sequence is CASSVPQGNTEAFF. The CDR3 nucleotides read TGTGCCAGCAGCGTCCCGCAGGGGAACACTGAAGCTTTCTTT.

V and J are TRBV29-1 and TRBJ1-1; D remains unclear. Trimming shortened V by 6 bases and J by 7 bases, and 9 bases separated the two germline ends. Germline V CDR1 and CDR2: SQVTM, ANQGSEA. CDR3 size: 10 residues. CDR3 protein: CSVPGLEAFF. The CDR3 DNA reads as TGCAGCGTACCAGGCCTTGAAGCTTTCTTT.

The CDR3 DNA is TGTGCCAGTATGTTTAGCTCTGGAAACACCATATATTTT. The encoded protein is CASMFSSGNTIYF. The chain recombines TRBV19 with TRBJ1-3; D gene ambiguous. Trimming stripped 7 bases from V and 0 bases from J, with 7 bases between. CDR1 is LNHDA, CDR2 SQIVND, per germline (reference sequence). The CDR3 totals 13 residues.

The J gene is TRBJ2-7, the V gene TRBV5-6; 7 nucleotides align to TRBD1. There are 15 residues in the CDR3. Trimming cost V 4 bases and J 4 bases; bases outside gene matches: 11. Germline V gene data show CDR1 as SGHDT and CDR2 as YYEEEE. CDR3 sequence reads: CASSPTPGQTYEQYF. CDR3 coding DNA: TGTGCCAGCAGCCCAACCCCGGGACAGACTTACGAGCAGTACTTC.

J is TRBJ2-2 and V is TRBV28; the match to TRBD1 covers 7 bases. CDR1 and CDR2 from the germline V gene are MDHEN and SYDVKM. With V trimmed by 4 bases and J by 4 bases, 15 bases remained unmatched. The CDR3 is 18 amino acids. The CDR3 region has the DNA TGTGCCAGCAGTTCAAGCTCTACACAGGGGTTGGTCACCGGGGAGCTGTTTTTT. Its protein product is CASSSSSTQGLVTGELFF.

The chain recombines TRBV5-1 with TRBJ1-2, with a tentative D call TRBD1 (5 bases). CDR1 and CDR2 from the germline V gene are SGHRS and YFSETQ. The V end lost 0 bases, the J end lost 4 bases, and 10 bases lay between the germline ends. This CDR3 has 14 amino acids. CDR3 sequence reads: CASSLGQTTYGYTF. In nucleotides, the CDR3 is TGCGCCAGCAGCTTGGGACAGACCACCTATGGCTACACCTTC.

This clone appeared a single time. The rearrangement joins TRBV5-6 to TRBJ2-1; 10 bases fit TRBD2. This CDR3 contains 13 residues. V trimming: 3 bases; J trimming: 16 bases; junction bases outside the gene matches: 10. From germline, CDR1 is SGHDT and CDR2 YYEEEE. The CDR3 is CASSSLLAGIGFF. CDR3 sequence (DNA): TGTGCCAGCAGCTCCCTACTAGCGGGGATAGGCTTCTTC. Drawing the rest from reference TRBV5-6 and TRBJ2-1, the complete variable domain is DAGVTQSPTHLIKTRGQQVTLRCSPKSGHDTVSWYQQALGQGPQFIFQYYEEEERQRGNFPDRFSGHQFPNYSSELNVNALLLGDSALYLCASSSLLAGIGFFGPGTRLTVL.

This clone was counted a single time. The rearrangement links TRBV30 to TRBJ1-1; TRBD1 is a possible D gene (5 bases). CDR1 and CDR2 (germline): GTSNPN, SVGIG (reference sequence). The length of the CDR3 is 11 residues. CDR3 DNA sequence: TGTGCATGGGGGGGGTTCACTGAAGCTTTCTTT. This encodes CAWGGFTEAFF.

Worth noting for this clone: At the DNA level, this CDR3 is encoded by other sequences in the same sample as well. The V gene is TRBV20-1, the J gene TRBJ2-7; D unclear. The CDR3 runs 11 residues. CDR1 DFQATT and CDR2 SNEGSKA come from the germline V gene (reference sequence). Trimming cost V 4 bases and J 0 bases, with 4 bases left between them. CDR3 region: CSATSSYEQYF. CDR3 coding DNA: TGCAGTGCTACCTCCTCCTACGAGCAGTACTTC.

This clone was counted at least ten times. This chain joins TRBV7-2 and TRBJ1-6, with D possibly being TRBD1 (6 bases). Trimming stripped 2 bases from V and 7 bases from J, with 12 bases between. The germline gives CDR1 SGHTA, CDR2 FQGNSA. This CDR3 comprises 15 residues. The DNA of the CDR3 is TGTGCCAGCAGCTTAAGCGACAGGAGAAATTCACCCCTCCACTTT. Amino acids: CASSLSDRRNSPLHF.

The rearrangement uses TRBV5-4 and TRBJ2-7; D is ambiguous. The CDR3 is made up of 16 amino acids. Trimming removed 0 bases from V and 1 base from J, with 14 bases in between. Germline V gene lookup returns CDR1 SGHNT and CDR2 YYREEE (reference sequence). DNA for the CDR3: TGTGCCAGCAGCTTGGACGTGACAACCCTATCCTACGAGCAGTACTTC. This sequence encodes CASSLDVTTLSYEQYF.

The chain joins TRBV9 to TRBJ1-2; TRBD1 agrees at 8 bases. The CDR3 is made up of 13 amino acids. The V gene's germline CDR1 is SGDLS and CDR2 YYNGEE. The trim removed 4 bases at V and 6 bases at J, leaving 5 bases unmatched. The CDR3 reads CASSPRGQDGYTF. DNA for the CDR3: TGTGCCAGCAGCCCAAGGGGACAGGATGGCTACACCTTC.